This entry concerns a single TCR beta chain. This record belongs to a study of blood T cell repertoires in COVID-19. TCRdb's table, derived via immunoSEQ multiplex PCR, lists solely in-frame clones and lacks some. The sample contains approximately 300,000 clones, about nine tenths of which appear only once. Ages ranged from about 18 to 90 years, with residence in fewer than 25 US areas. The clonotype was recovered from a man aged 55 to 69 who had recovered from COVID-19. Material for sequencing was PBMCs or T cells enriched from blood (not recorded which).

In DNA, the CDR3 is TGTGCCAGCAGCCAGGTCGGTTATGGCTACACCTTC. Protein product: CASSQVGYGYTF. The genes are TRBV11-2 and TRBJ1-2; D gene uncertain. V lost 5 bases, J lost 5 bases, and 9 bases lay in between. The germline gives CDR1 SGHAT, CDR2 FQNNGV. This CDR3 contains 12 residues.